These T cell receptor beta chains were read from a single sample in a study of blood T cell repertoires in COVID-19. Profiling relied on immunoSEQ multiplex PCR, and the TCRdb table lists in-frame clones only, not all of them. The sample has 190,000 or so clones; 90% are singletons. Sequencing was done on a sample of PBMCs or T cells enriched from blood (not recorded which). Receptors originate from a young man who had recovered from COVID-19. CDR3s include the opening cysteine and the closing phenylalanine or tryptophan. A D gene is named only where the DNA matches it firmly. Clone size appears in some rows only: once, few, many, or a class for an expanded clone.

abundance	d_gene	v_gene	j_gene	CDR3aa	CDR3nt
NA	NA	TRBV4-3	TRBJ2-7	CASSQGGLSSYEQYF	TGCGCCAGCAGCCAAGGAGGACTGAGCTCCTACGAGCAGTACTTC
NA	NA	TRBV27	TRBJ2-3	CASSSPPQGRWTDTQYF	TGTGCCAGCAGTTCCCCCCCCCAGGGTAGGTGGACAGATACGCAGTATTTT
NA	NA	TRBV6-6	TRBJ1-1	CASISAADGMNTEAFF	TGTGCCAGCATTAGCGCCGCGGACGGAATGAACACTGAAGCTTTCTTT
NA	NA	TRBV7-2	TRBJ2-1	CASSTGSYNEQFF	TGTGCCAGCAGCACAGGCTCCTACAATGAGCAGTTCTTC
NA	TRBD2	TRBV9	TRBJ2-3	CASSDSGGADTQYF	TGTGCCAGCAGCGATAGCGGGGGGGCAGATACGCAGTATTTT
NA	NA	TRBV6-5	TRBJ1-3	CASSYAGFGNTIYF	TGTGCCAGCAGTTACGCAGGGTTTGGAAACACCATATATTTT
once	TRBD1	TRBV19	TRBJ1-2	CASRQLPGQGVSGYTF	TGTGCCAGTAGACAGCTCCCGGGACAGGGCGTCTCTGGCTACACCTTC
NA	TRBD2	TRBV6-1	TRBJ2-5	CASSETGGRETQYF	TGTGCCAGCAGTGAAACGGGAGGTCGTGAGACCCAGTACTTC
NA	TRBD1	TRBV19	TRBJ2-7	CASSAGTGVSYEQYF	TGTGCCAGTAGTGCGGGGACAGGGGTGTCCTACGAGCAGTACTTC
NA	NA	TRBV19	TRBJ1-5	CASTDSNQPQHF	TGTGCCAGTACTGACAGTAATCAGCCCCAGCATTTT
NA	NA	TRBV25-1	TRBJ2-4	CASSEGGEYIQYF	TGTGCCAGCAGTGAAGGAGGGGAATACATTCAGTACTTC
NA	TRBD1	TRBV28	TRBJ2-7	CASSFSGTGGYEQYF	TGTGCCAGCAGCTTCTCCGGGACAGGGGGGTACGAGCAGTACTTC
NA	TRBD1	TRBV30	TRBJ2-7	CAWSSGQGAFGSYEQYF	TGTGCCTGGAGTTCTGGACAGGGGGCTTTTGGGTCCTACGAGCAGTACTTC
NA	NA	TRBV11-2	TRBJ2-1	CASSLVRGNEQFF	TGTGCCAGCAGCTTAGTTCGGGGGAATGAGCAGTTCTTC
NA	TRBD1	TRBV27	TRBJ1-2	CASSPRQGWNGYTF	TGTGCCAGCAGTCCCCGACAGGGATGGAATGGCTACACCTTC
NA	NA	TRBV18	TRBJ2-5	CASSPEGVETQYF	TGTGCCAGCTCACCTGAGGGGGTAGAGACCCAGTACTTC
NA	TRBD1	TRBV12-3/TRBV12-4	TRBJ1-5	CASTGQVGQPQHF	TGTGCCAGCACCGGACAGGTTGGTCAGCCCCAGCATTTT
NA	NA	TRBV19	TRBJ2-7	CASSIAGSSYEQYF	TGTGCCAGTAGTATCGCAGGTAGCTCCTACGAGCAGTACTTC
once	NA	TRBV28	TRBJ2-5	CASSLVRVSETQYF	TGTGCCAGCAGTTTGGTGAGGGTATCGGAGACCCAGTACTTC
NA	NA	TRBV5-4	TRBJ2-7	CASSRDFYEQYF	TGTGCCAGCAGCCGGGACTTCTACGAGCAGTACTTC